The 5 T cell receptor beta chains listed next were all sequenced from one sample in a study of blood T cells in healthy people across ages. Primed by a sample-barcoded 5' primer and a J-beta primer mix, a second PCR proceeded for 7 to 11 cycles. Each CDR3 protein gets one entry after TCRdb re-called the 5' RACE reads with MiXCR. The sample yields about 730,000 distinct CDR3 sequences, roughly 43% seen once. Sequenced material: blood. These receptors were collected from a woman aged 55-69 years in good health.

This clonotype was seen ten or more times. V and J are TRBV18 and TRBJ2-5; D gene uncertain. This CDR3 is built from 13 residues. V lost 1 base and J lost 1, with 4 bases in between. The germline gives CDR1 KGHSH, CDR2 LQKENI. In DNA, the CDR3 is TGTGCCAGCTCACCACGTGTCCAAGAGACCCAGTACTTC. This translates into CASSPRVQETQYF.

The chain uses TRBV3-1 and TRBJ2-5; 8 bases fit TRBD2. The germline V gene has CDR1 LGHDT and CDR2 YNNKEL (reference sequence). The CDR3 has 15 residues. The J segment lost 7 bases and the V segment lost 1 base, leaving 8 bases of the junction unmatched. Here the CDR3 DNA reads TGTGCCAGCAGCCAAGTTTCGGGGGGGTTTGGGACCCAGTACTTC. Its protein product is CASSQVSGGFGTQYF.

This clonotype has only a few counts. This sequence joins TRBV5-6 and TRBJ2-5; TRBD2 matches 10 bases. Unmatched junction bases numbered 5, after V lost 4 bases and J lost 5 bases. In germline, CDR1 is SGHDT, CDR2 YYEEEE. The CDR3 runs to 14 residues. CDR3 residues: CASSISGGLETQYF. The CDR3 bases are TGTGCCAGCAGCATTAGCGGGGGGTTGGAGACCCAGTACTTC.

This clonotype was recorded a few times. The rearrangement links TRBV21-1 to TRBJ2-5; the D call TRBD2 from the table was never checked on the DNA. TRBV21-1 is a pseudogene locus. The CDR3 runs 17 residues. The CDR3 DNA reads TGTGCCAGCAGCAAGGGACTAGCGGGGGGTCTGATCGAGACCCAGTACTTC. Protein sequence: CASSKGLAGGLIETQYF.

The chain combines TRBV29-1 with TRBJ2-5; D not resolved. V lost 3 bases to trimming and J lost 0 bases, with 8 bases between them. The CDR3 is made up of 13 amino acids. Germline CDR1 reads SQVTM; CDR2 reads ANQGSEA. Written as DNA, the CDR3 is TGCAGCGTTGAGGGCGTGTACCAAGAGACCCAGTACTTC. Encoded protein: CSVEGVYQETQYF. The whole variable domain, filled in from reference TRBV29-1 and TRBJ2-5, reads SAVISQKPSRDICQRGTSLTIQCQVDSQVTMMFWYRQQPGQSLTLIATANQGSEATYESGFVIDKFPISRPNLTFSTLTVSNMSPEDSSIYLCSVEGVYQETQYFGPGTRLLVL.